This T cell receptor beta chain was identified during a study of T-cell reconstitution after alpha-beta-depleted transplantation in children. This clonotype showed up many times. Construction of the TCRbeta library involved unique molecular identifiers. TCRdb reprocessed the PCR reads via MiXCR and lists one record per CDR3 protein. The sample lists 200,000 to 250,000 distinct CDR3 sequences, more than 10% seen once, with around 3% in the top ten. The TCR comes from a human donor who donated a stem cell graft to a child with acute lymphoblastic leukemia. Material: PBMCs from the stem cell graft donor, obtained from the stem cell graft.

The CDR3, as DNA: TGTGCCATCAGATCCGGGACACCGAACACTGAAGCTTTCTTT. This translates into CAIRSGTPNTEAFF. The chain is built from TRBV10-3 and TRBJ1-1; TRBD1 is a possible D gene (6 bases). This CDR3 contains 14 residues. V was trimmed by 6 bases and J by 1 base, leaving 12 bases between them. Per the germline V gene, CDR1 is ENHRY and CDR2 is SYGVKD.